This section outlines one TCR beta chain sequence together with its context. Losses at the gene ends were 6 bases for V and 10 bases for J; bases not matched to a gene: 5. This CDR3 spans 12 amino acids. CDR1 and CDR2 from the germline V gene are ENHRY and SYGVKD. This entry comes from a study of blood T cell repertoires in COVID-19. Looking at the study overall: Spain, Italy and the United States supplied samples that represented acute and convalescent COVID-19. Nucleic acid was either cDNA or gDNA, and it came from T cells, B-cell-depleted T cells, or PBMCs.

In the source study's methods: Amplification with reference gene primers provided the estimates of nucleated cell counts. Profiling relied on immunoSEQ multiplex PCR, and the TCRdb table lists in-frame clones only, not all of them. V, J and clone size were drawn from that table, and D and trimming were deduced from the DNA. The sample includes more than 130,000 clones, about 88% of them seen just once. The TCR was taken from a man in his fifties with active or convalescent COVID-19. The genes are TRBV10-3 and TRBJ1-1, with 10 bases matching TRBD1. The sequenced material came from peripheral blood. Here the CDR3 DNA reads TGTGCCATCAGAGGGACAGGGGTTAGAGCTTTCTTT. Residues: CAIRGTGVRAFF.